Shown below are 23 T cell receptor beta chains from a single sample sequenced in a study of T cell changes during pregnancy in multiple sclerosis. Repertoires were generated with immunoSEQ multiplex PCR, while TCRdb's copy carries only in-frame clones and drops some. The table includes about 100,000 clones, just under 95% detected once. The source was peripheral blood, collected in the third trimester of pregnancy. The origin of the receptors is a female donor in good health, enrolled as a control in a pregnancy study.

The chain uses TRBV4-1 and TRBJ1-3; no clear D gene. The CDR3 spans 19 residues. V lost 0 bases, J lost 0 bases, and 18 bases lay in between. In germline, CDR1 is MGHRA, CDR2 YSYEKL. CDR3 sequence (DNA): TGCGCCAGCAGCCAAGAATGGGGAATATGGCGGGACTCTGGAAACACCATATATTTT. Protein product: CASSQEWGIWRDSGNTIYF.

As DNA, the CDR3 is TGTGCCAGCAGCTTAACTCCAGGGAACACTGAAGCTTTCTTT. Its protein is CASSLTPGNTEAFF. V usage is TRBV7-3 and J usage is TRBJ1-1; D remains ambiguous. CDR1 and CDR2 (germline): SGHTA, FQGTGA. V was pared by 0 bases and J by 1 base, with 6 bases between. The CDR3 is made up of 14 amino acids. Full variable domain (missing parts from reference TRBV7-3 and TRBJ1-1): GAGVSQTPSNKVTEKGKYVELRCDPISGHTALYWYRQSLGQGPEFLIYFQGTGAADDSGLPNDRFFAVRPEGSVSTLKIQRTERGDSAVYLCASSLTPGNTEAFFGQGTRLTVV.

The chain joins TRBV6-6 to TRBJ1-2, with unresolved D. The CDR3 runs to 15 residues. CDR1 and CDR2 from the germline V gene are MNHNY and SVGAGI (reference sequence). Trimming removed 5 bases at V and 5 bases at J, with 18 bases between. CDR3 amino acids: CASSPRSEGWYGYTF. The CDR3 coding sequence is TGTGCCAGCAGTCCTAGGAGTGAAGGATGGTATGGCTACACCTTC.

The chain uses TRBV5-1 and TRBJ1-1; possible D gene TRBD1, 5 bases. The germline V gene encodes CDR1 SGHRS and CDR2 YFSETQ. The CDR3 has 14 residues. V was clipped by 0 bases and J by 4 bases, with 10 bases between them. The CDR3 loop reads CASSLGGVATEAFF. The CDR3 DNA sequence: TGCGCCAGCAGCTTGGGGGGGGTAGCCACTGAAGCTTTCTTT.

The chain recombines TRBV5-4 with TRBJ1-1, with 7 bases lining up with TRBD1. V lost 0 bases, J lost 5 bases, and 4 bases stayed unmatched. CDR1 SGHNT and CDR2 YYREEE come from the germline V gene (reference sequence). This CDR3 comprises 14 residues. The DNA of the CDR3 is TGTGCCAGCAGCTTGGTTAGGGGGCAAACTGAAGCTTTCTTT. Its protein product is CASSLVRGQTEAFF.

J is TRBJ2-1 and V is TRBV7-3, with TRBD1 matching over 7 bases. Germline trimming cut 4 bases from V and 3 bases from J; bases unmatched to any gene: 3. Germline V gene sequence: CDR1 SGHTA, CDR2 FQGTGA. CDR3 length equals 14 residues. CDR3 sequence: CASSSRQGYNEQFF. CDR3 sequence (DNA): TGTGCCAGCAGCTCCCGACAGGGCTACAATGAGCAGTTCTTC.

The chain uses TRBV14 and TRBJ1-1, with D unclear. The V end was cut by 4 bases, the J end by 4 bases, with 10 bases between. Germline V gene sequence: CDR1 SGHDN, CDR2 FVKESK. The CDR3 has 13 amino acids. The CDR3 DNA sequence: TGTGCCAGCAGCCTCCAGAGGGTCACTGAAGCTTTCTTT. It specifies CASSLQRVTEAFF. The full variable domain, in which reference TRBV14 and TRBJ1-1 provide the parts outside the CDR3, is EAGVTQFPSHSVIEKGQTVTLRCDPISGHDNLYWYRRVMGKEIKFLLHFVKESKQDESGMPNNRFLAERTGGTYSTLKVQPAELEDSGVYFCASSLQRVTEAFFGQGTRLTVV.

This chain connects TRBV11-3 to TRBJ2-3; D is ambiguous. Germline V gene lookup returns CDR1 SGHNT and CDR2 YENEEA. The CDR3 runs 14 residues. V lost 1 base and J 1 base, leaving 6 bases between the germline ends. The CDR3 nucleotides read TGTGCCAGCAGCTTAGGCCAGGGCACAGATACGCAGTATTTT. Translating it yields CASSLGQGTDTQYF.

The chain uses TRBV4-3 and TRBJ2-5; TRBD2 aligns across 13 bases. The CDR3 is made up of 18 amino acids. The V gene's germline CDR1 is LGHNA and CDR2 YSLEER. With 0 bases clipped from V and 7 bases from J, the junction kept 11 bases outside the gene matches. The CDR3 loop reads CASSQEPGTSGAWVTQYF. The CDR3 DNA follows: TGCGCCAGCAGCCAAGAACCCGGGACTAGCGGGGCCTGGGTGACCCAGTACTTC.

This clone occurred a few times. The chain couples TRBV10-3 to TRBJ1-4; D is perhaps TRBD1 (5 bases). Looked up from germline, CDR1 is ENHRY and CDR2 is SYGVKD. The CDR3 runs 14 residues. V dropped 3 bases and J dropped 6 bases, with 11 bases sitting between them. The CDR3: CAISEGGTYEKLFF. The CDR3 DNA reads TGTGCCATCAGTGAAGGAGGGACCTATGAAAAACTGTTTTTT.

This clone was detected a few times. V is TRBV27 and J is TRBJ2-2, with TRBD2 as a possible D gene (5 bases). Germline assignment: CDR1 MNHEY and CDR2 SMNVEV (reference sequence). The CDR3 has 13 amino acids. Deletions cut 7 bases from V and 0 bases from J, with 6 bases between. DNA of the CDR3: TGTGCCAGCAAGAGGGCGAACACCGGGGAGCTGTTTTTT. Encoded protein: CASKRANTGELFF.

This clone was observed a few times. V usage is TRBV19 and J usage is TRBJ1-1; D not certain. CDR3 size: 13 residues. V was shortened by 4 bases and J by 0 bases, with 6 bases between the two germline ends. Germline V gene data show CDR1 as LNHDA and CDR2 as SQIVND (reference sequence). The CDR3 region is CASSSYLNTEAFF. CDR3 DNA: TGTGCCAGTAGTAGTTACTTGAACACTGAAGCTTTCTTT.

The rearrangement uses TRBV11-2 and TRBJ2-7; perhaps TRBD1 as D (5 bases). The ends were cut back, 5 bases at V and 3 bases at J, with 8 bases in the middle. The germline V gene encodes CDR1 SGHAT and CDR2 FQNNGV. The CDR3 length is 12 residues. CDR3 residues: CASSPDSYEQYF. The CDR3 DNA follows: TGTGCCAGCAGCCCCGACAGCTACGAGCAGTACTTC.

This chain links TRBV6-1 with TRBJ2-5, with a tentative D call TRBD1 (6 bases). V lost 2 bases and J lost 2, with 9 bases in between. The length of the CDR3 is 14 residues. Germline V gene lookup returns CDR1 MNHNS and CDR2 SASEGT. The CDR3 DNA reads TGTGCCAGCAGTGAAACAGGGATTCAAGAGACCCAGTACTTC. Amino acids: CASSETGIQETQYF.

This chain uses TRBV11-2 with TRBJ2-1; 9 bases agree with TRBD2. CDR3 size: 15 residues. V gave up 5 bases and J gave up 6 bases; unmatched junction bases: 8. The germline V gene has CDR1 SGHAT and CDR2 FQNNGV. This CDR3 is CASSTQRGVLNEQFF. The CDR3 DNA follows: TGTGCCAGCAGCACCCAGCGGGGGGTACTCAATGAGCAGTTCTTC.

This clone was seen a single time. J is TRBJ1-2 and V is TRBV28; 11 nucleotides match TRBD1. Per germline, CDR1 MDHEN and CDR2 SYDVKM. The CDR3 is 13 amino acids. Trimming removed 3 bases from V and 7 bases from J; junction bases left unmatched: 1. The CDR3 bases are TGTGCCAGCAGTTTGGACAGGGGGCTTGGCTACACCTTC. Amino acids: CASSLDRGLGYTF.

V is TRBV7-9 and J is TRBJ2-1; 16 bases match TRBD2. Losses at the gene ends were 5 bases for V and 7 bases for J; bases not matched to a gene: 14. From germline, CDR1 is SEHNR and CDR2 FQNEAQ (reference sequence). This CDR3 is built from 19 residues. The CDR3 nucleotides are TGTGCCAGCAGCCCGATAGATGGGACTAGCGGGGGGGCGAGAAATGAGCAGTTCTTC. Translation gives CASSPIDGTSGGARNEQFF.

This clone was seen a single time. This chain uses TRBV11-3 with TRBJ2-7; maybe TRBD2 (6 bases). Germline V gene sequence: CDR1 SGHNT, CDR2 YENEEA. The CDR3 sequence is 15 residues long. The germline V and J ends were trimmed by 7 bases and 3 bases, with 19 bases remaining between them. DNA for the CDR3: TGTGCCAGCACCGCGGGGCTAGCGCAGAGCTACGAGCAGTACTTC. Translation: CASTAGLAQSYEQYF.

The genes are TRBV27 and TRBJ1-2; no definite D call. Trimming took off 6 bases at V and 8 bases at J, with 16 bases between the two ends. Germline assignment: CDR1 MNHEY and CDR2 SMNVEV (reference sequence). This CDR3 has 13 residues. The CDR3 loop is CASRRPGIEGYTF. DNA for the CDR3: TGTGCCAGCAGACGACCGGGAATAGAGGGCTACACCTTC.

The V call is TRBV29-1, the J call TRBJ2-6; 8 bases line up with TRBD2. Trimming cost V 0 bases and J 0 bases; bases outside gene matches: 16. This CDR3 spans 21 amino acids. CDR1 and CDR2 (germline): SQVTM, ANQGSEA. The CDR3: CSVEEVKVERGYVSGANVLTF. In DNA, the CDR3 is TGCAGCGTTGAAGAGGTCAAAGTGGAGCGGGGGTACGTCTCTGGGGCCAACGTCCTGACTTTC.

The chain recombines TRBV5-1 with TRBJ2-5; TRBD1 is a possible D gene (7 bases). The ends were cut back, 7 bases at V and 2 bases at J, with 21 bases in the middle. Per the germline V gene, CDR1 is SGHRS and CDR2 is YFSETQ. The CDR3 is made up of 16 amino acids. The CDR3 loop reads CASRPGDRANQETQYF. CDR3 nucleotide sequence: TGCGCCAGCCGGCCGGGAGACAGGGCTAATCAAGAGACCCAGTACTTC.

This chain links TRBV5-4 with TRBJ2-4; 8 bases fit TRBD1. J was trimmed by 7 bases and V by 5 bases; bases with no gene match: 5. This CDR3 is built from 13 residues. CDR1 and CDR2 from the germline V gene are SGHNT and YYREEE (reference sequence). The CDR3 sequence is CASSSDRVNIQYF. CDR3 nucleotides: TGTGCCAGCAGTTCGGACAGGGTTAACATTCAGTACTTC.

This chain connects TRBV9 to TRBJ1-4, with 7 bases identical to TRBD1. Germline loops: CDR1 SGDLS, CDR2 YYNGEE. Trimming took 0 bases from V and 7 from J; bases not matched to a gene: 6. The length of the CDR3 is 15 residues. In nucleotides, the CDR3 is TGTGCCAGCAGCGTAGGAGGGACAGACCCTGAAAAACTGTTTTTT. It is translated as CASSVGGTDPEKLFF.